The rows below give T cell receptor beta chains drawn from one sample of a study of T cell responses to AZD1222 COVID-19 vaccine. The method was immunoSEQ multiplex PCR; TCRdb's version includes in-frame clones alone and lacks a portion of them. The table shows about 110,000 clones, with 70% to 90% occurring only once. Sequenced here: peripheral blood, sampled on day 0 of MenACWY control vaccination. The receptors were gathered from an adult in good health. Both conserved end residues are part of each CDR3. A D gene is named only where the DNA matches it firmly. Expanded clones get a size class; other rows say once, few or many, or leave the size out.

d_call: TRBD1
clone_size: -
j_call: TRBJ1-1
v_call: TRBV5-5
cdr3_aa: CASSPTGSEMNTEAFF
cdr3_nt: TGTGCCAGCAGCCCGACAGGGTCGGAAATGAACACTGAAGCTTTCTTT

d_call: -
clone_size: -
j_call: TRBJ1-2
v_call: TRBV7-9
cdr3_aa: CASSLEVPGGYGYTF
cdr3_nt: TGTGCCAGCAGCTTAGAAGTACCCGGGGGCTATGGCTACACCTTC

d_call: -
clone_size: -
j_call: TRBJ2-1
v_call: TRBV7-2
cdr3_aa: CASSQTGDLYNEQFF
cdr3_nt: TGTGCCAGCAGCCAAACGGGGGACCTATACAATGAGCAGTTCTTC

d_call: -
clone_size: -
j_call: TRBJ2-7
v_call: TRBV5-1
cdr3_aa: CASSSGHGPYEQYF
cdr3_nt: TGCGCCAGCAGCTCTGGTCACGGGCCCTACGAGCAGTACTTC

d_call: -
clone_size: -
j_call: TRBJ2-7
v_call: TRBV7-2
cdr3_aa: CASSLGWPSYEQYF
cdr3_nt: TGTGCCAGCAGCTTAGGCTGGCCCTCCTACGAGCAGTACTTC

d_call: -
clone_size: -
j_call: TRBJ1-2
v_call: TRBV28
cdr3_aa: CASRGAGYGYTF
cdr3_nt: TGTGCCAGCAGGGGGGCGGGCTATGGCTACACCTTC

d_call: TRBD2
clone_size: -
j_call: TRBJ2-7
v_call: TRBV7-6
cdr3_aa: CASSPSSGSIYEQYF
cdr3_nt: TGTGCCAGCAGCCCGTCTAGCGGGTCAATCTACGAGCAGTACTTC

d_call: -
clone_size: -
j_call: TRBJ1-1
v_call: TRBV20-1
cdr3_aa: CSARMPTEAFF
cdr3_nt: TGCAGTGCTAGAATGCCCACTGAAGCTTTCTTT

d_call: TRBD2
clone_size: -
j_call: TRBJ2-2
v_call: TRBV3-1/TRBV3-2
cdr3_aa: CASGNLAGVNGELFF
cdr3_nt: TGTGCCAGCGGCAATCTAGCGGGAGTTAACGGGGAGCTGTTTTTT

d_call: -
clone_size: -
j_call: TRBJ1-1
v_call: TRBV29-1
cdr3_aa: CSVVRPADTEAFF
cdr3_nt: TGCAGCGTTGTTCGGCCCGCCGACACTGAAGCTTTCTTT

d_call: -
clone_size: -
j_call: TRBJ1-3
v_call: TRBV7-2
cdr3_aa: CASSLAGVGNTIYF
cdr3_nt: TGTGCCAGCAGCTTAGCGGGAGTTGGAAACACCATATATTTT

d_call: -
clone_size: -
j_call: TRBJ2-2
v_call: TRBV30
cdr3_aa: CAWSGRSMNTGELFF
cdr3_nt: TGTGCCTGGAGTGGACGCAGTATGAACACCGGGGAGCTGTTTTTT

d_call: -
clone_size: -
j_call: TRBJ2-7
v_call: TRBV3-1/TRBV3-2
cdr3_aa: CASSQGGEQYF
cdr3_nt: TGTGCCAGCAGCCAAGGTGGCGAGCAGTACTTC

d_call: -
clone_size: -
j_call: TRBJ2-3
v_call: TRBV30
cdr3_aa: CAWSRAPDTQYF
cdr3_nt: TGTGCCTGGAGTAGGGCCCCGGATACGCAGTATTTT

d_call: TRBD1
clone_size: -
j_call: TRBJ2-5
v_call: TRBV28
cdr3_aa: CASSLAATGGETQYF
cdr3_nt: TGTGCCAGCAGTTTAGCTGCGACAGGGGGAGAGACCCAGTACTTC

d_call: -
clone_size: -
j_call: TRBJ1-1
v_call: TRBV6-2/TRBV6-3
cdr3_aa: CASSLDGIEAFF
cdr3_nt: TGTGCCAGCAGCCTTGACGGCATTGAAGCTTTCTTT

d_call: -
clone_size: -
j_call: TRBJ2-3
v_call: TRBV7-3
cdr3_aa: CASSPDSTESTQYF
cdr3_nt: TGTGCCAGCAGCCCAGACTCGACCGAAAGTACGCAGTATTTT

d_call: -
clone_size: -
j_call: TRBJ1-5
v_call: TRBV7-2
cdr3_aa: CASSLGGPRQPQHF
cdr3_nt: TGTGCCAGCAGCTTAGGGGGCCCCCGACAGCCCCAGCATTTT

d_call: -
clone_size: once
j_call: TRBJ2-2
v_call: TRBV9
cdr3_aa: CASSVGGAGELFF
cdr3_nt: TGTGCCAGCAGCGTAGGGGGAGCCGGGGAGCTGTTTTTT

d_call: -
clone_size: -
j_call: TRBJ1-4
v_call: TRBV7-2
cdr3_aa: CASSLVAGANEKLFF
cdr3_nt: TGTGCCAGCAGCTTAGTAGCAGGGGCGAATGAAAAACTGTTTTTT

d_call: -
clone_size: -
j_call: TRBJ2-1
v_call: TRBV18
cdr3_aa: CASSLDGAGNEQFF
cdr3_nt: TGTGCCAGCTCATTAGACGGAGCCGGCAATGAGCAGTTCTTC

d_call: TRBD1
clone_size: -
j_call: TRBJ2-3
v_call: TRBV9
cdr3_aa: CASSDGTGGFSDTQYF
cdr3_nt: TGTGCCAGCAGCGACGGGACAGGGGGTTTTTCAGATACGCAGTATTTT

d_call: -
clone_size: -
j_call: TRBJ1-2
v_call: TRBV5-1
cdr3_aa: CASSLEADNYGYTF
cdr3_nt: TGCGCCAGCAGCTTGGAGGCGGATAACTATGGCTACACCTTC

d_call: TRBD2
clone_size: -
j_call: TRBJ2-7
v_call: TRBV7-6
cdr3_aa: CASSLELAGEQYF
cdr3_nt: TGTGCCAGCAGCTTAGAACTAGCGGGGGAGCAGTACTTC

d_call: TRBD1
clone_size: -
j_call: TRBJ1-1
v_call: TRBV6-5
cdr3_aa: CASSRPGQALDAFF
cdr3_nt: TGTGCCAGCAGTCGTCCGGGACAGGCGCTCGATGCTTTCTTT

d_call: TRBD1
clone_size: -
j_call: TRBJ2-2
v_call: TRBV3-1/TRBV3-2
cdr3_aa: CASSQPTGVPGELFF
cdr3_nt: TGTGCCAGCAGCCAACCAACAGGGGTCCCCGGGGAGCTGTTTTTT

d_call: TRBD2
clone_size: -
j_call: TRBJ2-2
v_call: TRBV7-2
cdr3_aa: CASRELAGARTGELFF
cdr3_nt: TGTGCCAGCAGGGAATTAGCGGGGGCAAGGACCGGGGAGCTGTTTTTT

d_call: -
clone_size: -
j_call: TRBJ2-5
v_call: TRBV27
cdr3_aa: CASSSGAWETQYF
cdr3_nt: TGTGCCAGCAGTTCAGGGGCATGGGAGACCCAGTACTTC

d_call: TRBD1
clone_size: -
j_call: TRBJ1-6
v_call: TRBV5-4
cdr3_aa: CASSGGQANVSPLHF
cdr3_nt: TGTGCCAGCAGCGGGGGACAGGCGAACGTATCACCCCTCCACTTT

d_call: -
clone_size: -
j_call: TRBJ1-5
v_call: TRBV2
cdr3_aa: CASSTPLAGGANQPQHF
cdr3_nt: TGTGCCAGCTCCACTCCTCTGGCGGGGGGCGCGAATCAGCCCCAGCATTTT

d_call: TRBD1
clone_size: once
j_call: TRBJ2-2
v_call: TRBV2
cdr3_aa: CASREDRDTGELFF
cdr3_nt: TGTGCCAGCAGGGAAGACAGGGATACCGGGGAGCTGTTTTTT

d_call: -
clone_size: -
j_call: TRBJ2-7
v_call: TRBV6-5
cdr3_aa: CASSYSQSGRSYEQYF
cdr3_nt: TGTGCCAGCAGTTACTCTCAGTCGGGCAGGTCCTACGAGCAGTACTTC

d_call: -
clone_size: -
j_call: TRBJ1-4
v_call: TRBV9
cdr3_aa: CASSGALNEKLFF
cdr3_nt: TGTGCCAGCTCCGGGGCCCTCAATGAAAAACTGTTTTTT

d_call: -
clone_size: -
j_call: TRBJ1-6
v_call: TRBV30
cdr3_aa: CAWSETGYHNSPLHF
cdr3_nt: TGTGCCTGGAGTGAGACAGGATATCATAATTCACCCCTCCACTTT

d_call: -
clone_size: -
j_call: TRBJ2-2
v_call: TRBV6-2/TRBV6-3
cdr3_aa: CASSYAGAENTGELFF
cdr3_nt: TGTGCCAGCAGTTACGCGGGGGCGGAGAACACCGGGGAGCTGTTTTTT

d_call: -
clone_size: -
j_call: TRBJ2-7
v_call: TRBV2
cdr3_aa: CASRLTGTYEQYF
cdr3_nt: TGTGCCAGCAGATTGACCGGGACCTACGAGCAGTACTTC

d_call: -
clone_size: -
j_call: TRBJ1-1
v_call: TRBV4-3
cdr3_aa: CASSQGGGMNTEAFF
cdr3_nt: TGCGCCAGCAGCCAAGGTGGGGGGATGAACACTGAAGCTTTCTTT

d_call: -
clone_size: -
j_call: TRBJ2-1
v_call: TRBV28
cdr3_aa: CASSLLFRARNEQFF
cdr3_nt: TGTGCCAGCAGTTTACTGTTCAGGGCCAGGAATGAGCAGTTCTTC

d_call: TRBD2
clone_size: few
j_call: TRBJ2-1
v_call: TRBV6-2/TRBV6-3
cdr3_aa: CASSQSGGSYNEQFF
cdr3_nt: TGTGCCAGCAGTCAAAGCGGGGGCTCCTACAATGAGCAGTTCTTC

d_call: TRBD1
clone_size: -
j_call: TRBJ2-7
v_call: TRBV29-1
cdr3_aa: CSVKTGLDEQYF
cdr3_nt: TGCAGCGTTAAGACAGGGCTCGACGAGCAGTACTTC

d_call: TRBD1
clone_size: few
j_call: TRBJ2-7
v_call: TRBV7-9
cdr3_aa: CASSYDRDPSYEQYF
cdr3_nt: TGTGCCAGCAGTTATGACAGGGACCCTTCCTACGAGCAGTACTTC

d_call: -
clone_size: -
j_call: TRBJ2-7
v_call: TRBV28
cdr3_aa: CASSLRTGAYEQYF
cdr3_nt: TGTGCCAGCAGTCTCCGGACGGGTGCCTACGAGCAGTACTTC